This record concerns one TCR beta chain sequence. The antigen remains undetermined. A clone one base away is much larger, so this may be a read error. CDR3 length: 15 residues. Germline trimming cut 6 bases from V and 5 bases from J; bases unmatched to any gene: 11. Germline values: CDR1 MNHEY, CDR2 SVGEGT. PCR was performed a second time for about 7 to 12 cycles using a sample-barcoded 5' primer and a J-beta primer mix. Each cDNA molecule carried a tag from a template-switch adaptor that contained 12 random nucleotides. Via MiXCR, TCRdb re-called the 5' RACE reads, giving one row per CDR3 protein. In the table there are fewer than 800,000 distinct CDR3 sequences, about 30% of which are singletons. The data are from a study of blood T cells in healthy people across ages. Points from the study as a whole: As naive T cell percentage varied, TCR beta diversity correlated strongly with it.

The sample taken for sequencing was blood. The chain combines TRBV6-2 or TRBV6-3 with TRBJ2-5; 8 bases match TRBD1. This TCR was recovered from a woman aged 80 or older in good health. For the CDR3, the DNA is TGTGCCAGCAGCGCAGGACAGGGTAATTCTGAGACCCAGTACTTC. Protein sequence: CASSAGQGNSETQYF.